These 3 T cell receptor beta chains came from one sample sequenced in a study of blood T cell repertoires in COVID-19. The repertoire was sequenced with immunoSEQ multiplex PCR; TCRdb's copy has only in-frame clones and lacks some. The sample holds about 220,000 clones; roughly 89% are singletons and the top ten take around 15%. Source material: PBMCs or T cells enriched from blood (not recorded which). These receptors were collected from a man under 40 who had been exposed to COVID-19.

This CDR3 is CASSEGASTDTQYF. Written as DNA, the CDR3 is TGTGCCAGCAGCGAGGGGGCGTCGACAGATACGCAGTATTTT. The chain combines TRBV9 with TRBJ2-3, with 7 nucleotides matching TRBD1. V shed 3 bases and J 3 bases; nucleotides not matched to a gene: 4. This CDR3 region has 14 residues. The germline V gene has CDR1 SGDLS and CDR2 YYNGEE.

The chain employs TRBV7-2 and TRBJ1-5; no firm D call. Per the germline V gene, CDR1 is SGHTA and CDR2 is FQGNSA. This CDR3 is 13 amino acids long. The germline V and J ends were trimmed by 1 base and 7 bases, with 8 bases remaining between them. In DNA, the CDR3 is TGTGCCAGCAGCTTAGACGGGTCGCAGCCCCAGCATTTT. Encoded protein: CASSLDGSQPQHF.

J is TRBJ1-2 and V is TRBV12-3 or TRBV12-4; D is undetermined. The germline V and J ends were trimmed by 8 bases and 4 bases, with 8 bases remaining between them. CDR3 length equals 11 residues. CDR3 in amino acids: CASGRGYGYTF. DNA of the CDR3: TGTGCCAGCGGGCGGGGCTATGGCTACACCTTC.